Sequencing of this T cell receptor beta chain was carried out in a study of cytomegalovirus exposure and HLA in healthy donors. Findings and limits, study-wide: An ancestry cluster, one associated with Asian ancestry, reportedly showed fewer N-insertions than the roughly 610-donor mean in a later analysis. Investigators reported approximately 150 TCR beta chains as tied to cytomegalovirus. Earlier analysis found most TCR beta V segments productive about 87% or about 30% of the time.

Concerning this clone itself: Its antigen is not identified.

The primer mix had 60 Vbeta and 13 Jbeta primers. Using immunoSEQ multiplex PCR, the repertoire was profiled, and TCRdb retains in-frame clones only, with some absent. The data contain approximately 110,000 clones, 76% of them seen just once; the ten biggest clones take up about 1.9%. The V segment lost 4 bases and the J segment 11 bases; nucleotides outside the gene matches: 9. This CDR3 is built from 13 residues. Per the germline V gene, CDR1 is SGHTA and CDR2 is FQGTGA. At collection, donors were nominally healthy, but unrecorded immune exposures were probable. This TCR came from a man over 45 in good health and CMV-seronegative. J is TRBJ2-5 and V is TRBV7-3, with TRBD2 matching 8 bases. Input material: PBMCs. The CDR3 DNA reads TGTGCCAGCAGCTCCGGACAAGCGGGGGAGCAGTACTTC. Its protein is CASSSGQAGEQYF. Using reference TRBV7-3 and TRBJ2-5 for the parts outside the CDR3, the full variable domain is GAGVSQTPSNKVTEKGKYVELRCDPISGHTALYWYRQSLGQGPEFLIYFQGTGAADDSGLPNDRFFAVRPEGSVSTLKIQRTERGDSAVYLCASSSGQAGEQYFGPGTRLLVL.